This note documents a single T cell receptor beta chain sequence. As yet, its antigen is unknown. This sample is drawn from a study of cytomegalovirus exposure and HLA in healthy donors. General study points: Most TCR beta V segments were productive about 87% or about 30% of the time in an earlier analysis.

J was trimmed by 4 bases and V by 8 bases; bases with no gene match: 12. Per germline, CDR1 MNHNY and CDR2 SVGAGI (reference sequence). This CDR3 has 15 residues. The PCR had 60 Vbeta and 13 Jbeta primers. TCRdb's table, derived via immunoSEQ multiplex PCR, lists solely in-frame clones and lacks some. Of some 150,000 clones in the sample, around 79% were seen once. Donors sampled were nominally healthy, though unrecorded immune exposures were likely. Sequencing input: PBMCs. The chain has TRBV6-6 and TRBJ2-5, with 8 nucleotides matching TRBD2. The clonotype comes from a man in his thirties or forties in good health and CMV-seropositive. The CDR3 region is CASRPSGGVRETQYF. The CDR3 coding sequence is TGTGCCAGCCGGCCGTCGGGGGGGGTTCGAGAGACCCAGTACTTC.